This entry lists 5 T cell receptor beta chains sequenced from one sample in a study of OX40 agonist ivuxolimab in advanced cancers. Profiled with immunoSEQ multiplex PCR; TCRdb holds only in-frame clones, not every one. The sample carries around 41,000 clones, about 88% recorded once. The material was CD4+ or CD8+ T cells sorted from blood, obtained in a trial of the OX40 agonist ivuxolimab. The receptors were sampled from an adult with an advanced solid tumor such as melanoma, head and neck, liver or kidney cancer.

This chain links TRBV2 with TRBJ2-1, with D unresolved. Trimming removed 6 bases at V and 4 bases at J, with 10 bases between. Germline assignment: CDR1 SNHLY and CDR2 FYNNEI. The CDR3 totals 13 residues. CDR3 sequence (DNA): TGTGCCAGCAGCGAGGATCTATACAATGAGCAGTTCTTC. Translated: CASSEDLYNEQFF. Looking up the rest from reference TRBV2 and TRBJ2-1 gives the full variable domain: EPEVTQTPSHQVTQMGQEVILRCVPISNHLYFYWYRQILGQKVEFLVSFYNNEISEKSEIFDDQFSVERPDGSNFTLKIRSTKLEDSAMYFCASSEDLYNEQFFGPGTRLTVL.

The chain uses TRBV6-1 and TRBJ2-5; 9 positions match TRBD2. Germline V CDR1 and CDR2: MNHNS, SASEGT. V gave up 5 bases and J gave up 3 bases; unmatched junction bases: 1. The CDR3 extends over 13 amino acids. As DNA, the CDR3 is TGTGCCAGCAGTATAGCGGGGGAAGAGACCCAGTACTTC. Amino acids: CASSIAGEETQYF.

V gene TRBV18 combines with J gene TRBJ2-5; D remains ambiguous. The CDR3 length is 13 residues. Trimming took off 0 bases at V and 5 bases at J, with 7 bases between the two ends. In germline, CDR1 is KGHSH, CDR2 LQKENI. CDR3 sequence reads: CASSPPHSETQYF. As DNA, the CDR3 is TGTGCCAGCTCACCACCCCACAGCGAGACCCAGTACTTC.

This clone was seen only a few times. The genes are TRBV19 and TRBJ2-6; D tentatively reads TRBD1 or TRBD2 (5 bases each). CDR3 length: 17 residues. The ends were cut back, 2 bases at V and 0 bases at J, with 11 bases in the middle. Germline CDR1 and CDR2: LNHDA and SQIVND (reference sequence). CDR3 sequence: CASSINGDASGANVLTF. The CDR3 nucleotides are TGTGCCAGTAGTATAAACGGGGACGCCTCTGGGGCCAACGTCCTGACTTTC. The whole variable domain, filled in from reference TRBV19 and TRBJ2-6, reads DGGITQSPKYLFRKEGQNVTLSCEQNLNHDAMYWYRQDPGQGLRLIYYSQIVNDFQKGDIAEGYSVSREKKESFPLTVTSAQKNPTAFYLCASSINGDASGANVLTFGAGSRLTVL.

This clone occurred once. The chain is built from TRBV18 and TRBJ1-3, with TRBD1 matching 10 bases. The closer fit of TRBJ2-2 to the DNA end suggests the J call may be wrong. Germline assignment: CDR1 KGHSH and CDR2 LQKENI. The length of the CDR3 is 16 residues. CDR3 in amino acids: CASSRRGTGDTGELFF. CDR3 DNA: TGTGCCAGCTCACGTAGAGGGACAGGGGACACCGGGGAGCTGTTTTTT.